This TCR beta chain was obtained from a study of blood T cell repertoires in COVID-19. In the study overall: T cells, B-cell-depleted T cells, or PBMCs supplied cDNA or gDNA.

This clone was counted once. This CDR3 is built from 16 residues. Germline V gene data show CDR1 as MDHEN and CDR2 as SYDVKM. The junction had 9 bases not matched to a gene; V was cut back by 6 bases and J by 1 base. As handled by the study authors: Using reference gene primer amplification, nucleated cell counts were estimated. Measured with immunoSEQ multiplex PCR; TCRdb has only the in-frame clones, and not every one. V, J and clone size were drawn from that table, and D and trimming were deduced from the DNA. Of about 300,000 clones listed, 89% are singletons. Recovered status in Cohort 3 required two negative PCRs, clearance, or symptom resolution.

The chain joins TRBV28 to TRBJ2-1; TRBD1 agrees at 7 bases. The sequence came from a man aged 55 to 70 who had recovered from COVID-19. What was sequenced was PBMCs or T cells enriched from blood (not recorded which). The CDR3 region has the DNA TGTGCCAGCAGACCCGGGACAGCCGGTTCCTACAATGAGCAGTTCTTC. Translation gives CASRPGTAGSYNEQFF.